Listed here are 14 T cell receptor beta chains from one sample, sequenced in a study of T cell repertoires in cytomegalovirus infection. TCRdb processed the reads anew with MiXCR; each CDR3 protein has one entry. This table holds hundreds of thousands of distinct CDR3 sequences, about 8.8% found once. The sample comprised PBMCs. The origin of the receptors is a human donor in good health (CMV status not recorded). Some clones in this sample may be carry-over from other donors' samples.

This clonotype was detected ten times or more. The chain uses TRBV27 and TRBJ2-1; 11 bases are a match to TRBD2. The CDR3 runs to 16 residues. Germline CDR1 is MNHEY and CDR2 is SMNVEV (reference sequence). The trim removed 5 bases at V and 2 bases at J, leaving 5 bases unmatched. CDR3 DNA sequence: TGTGCCAGCAGTGATCTAGCGGGGGGTCCCTACAATGAGCAGTTCTTC. Translated: CASSDLAGGPYNEQFF.

The rearrangement joins TRBV2 to TRBJ1-4, with D perhaps matching TRBD1 (5 bases). V dropped 8 bases and J dropped 3 bases, with 16 bases sitting between them. The CDR3 consists of 15 residues. The germline V gene encodes CDR1 SNHLY and CDR2 FYNNEI. CDR3 in amino acids: CASVRGALANEKLFF. As DNA, the CDR3 is TGTGCCAGCGTTAGAGGGGCTCTAGCTAATGAAAAACTGTTTTTT.

This clonotype was detected many times. The genes are TRBV20-1 and TRBJ2-3, with 8 bases matching TRBD2. CDR1 is DFQATT and CDR2 is SNEGSKA in the germline V gene (reference sequence). CDR3 length equals 16 residues. V shed 6 bases, J shed 1 base, and the junction held 12 bases outside the gene matches. CDR3 bases: TGCAGTGCCAGGGAAGGGGCGACTAGCGGCACAGATACGCAGTATTTT. Amino acids: CSAREGATSGTDTQYF.

This clonotype was seen repeatedly, ten times or more. This rearrangement joins TRBV11-3 to TRBJ2-7, with D hard to call. Trimming stripped 4 bases from V and 3 bases from J, with 7 bases between. The length of the CDR3 is 12 residues. Germline values: CDR1 SGHNT, CDR2 YENEEA. CDR3 coding DNA: TGTGCCAGCAGCTCCGCTAACTACGAGCAGTACGTC. It encodes CASSSANYEQYV.

This chain uses TRBV6-1 with TRBJ2-7, with 11 bases lining up with TRBD1. The CDR3 is 16 amino acids. Germline V gives CDR1 MNHNS, CDR2 SASEGT. V shed 0 bases, J shed 3 bases, and the junction held 4 bases outside the gene matches. CDR3 loop: CASSEAEGTGGYEQYF. Written as DNA, the CDR3 is TGTGCCAGCAGTGAAGCCGAGGGGACAGGGGGCTACGAGCAGTACTTC.

This clonotype was found many times. V usage is TRBV28 and J usage is TRBJ2-4; 9 bases are a match to TRBD2. The V segment lost 8 bases and the J segment 4 bases; nucleotides outside the gene matches: 15. The CDR3 is 17 amino acids. Germline assignment: CDR1 MDHEN and CDR2 SYDVKM. In DNA, the CDR3 is TGTGCCAGCGTCGGGGCATTGGGGGCGGGGGGGAAAAACATTCAGTACTTC. Its protein product is CASVGALGAGGKNIQYF.

This clonotype showed up just a few times. This chain joins TRBV29-1 and TRBJ1-4, with unresolved D. The V end was cut by 5 bases, the J end by 4 bases, with 8 bases between. CDR1 and CDR2 (germline): SQVTM, ANQGSEA. The CDR3 covers 12 residues. This chain's CDR3 is CSVWPVNEKLFF. Here the CDR3 DNA reads TGCAGCGTTTGGCCGGTTAATGAAAAACTGTTTTTT. The full variable domain, its missing parts supplied by reference TRBV29-1 and TRBJ1-4, is SAVISQKPSRDICQRGTSLTIQCQVDSQVTMMFWYRQQPGQSLTLIATANQGSEATYESGFVIDKFPISRPNLTFSTLTVSNMSPEDSSIYLCSVWPVNEKLFFGSGTQLSVL.

J is TRBJ1-2 and V is TRBV20-1; D might be TRBD1 (6 bases). Per the germline V gene, CDR1 is DFQATT and CDR2 is SNEGSKA (reference sequence). The CDR3 totals 12 residues. Trimming stripped 3 bases from V and 8 bases from J, with 13 bases between. The CDR3 loop is CSASSGAAGYTF. The DNA of the CDR3 is TGCAGTGCTAGTTCAGGGGCCGCGGGCTACACCTTC.

This clonotype was seen ten or more times. The V gene is TRBV28, the J gene TRBJ1-2; D is uncertain. Per the germline V gene, CDR1 is MDHEN and CDR2 is SYDVKM. Trimming took off 7 bases at V and 1 base at J, with 10 bases between the two ends. The CDR3 is made up of 13 amino acids. The CDR3 protein is CASKRVVNYGYTF. Written as DNA, the CDR3 is TGTGCCAGCAAGAGGGTAGTTAACTATGGCTACACCTTC.

This clonotype was seen only a few times. The V and J genes are TRBV20-1 and TRBJ1-5, with D maybe TRBD1 (5 bases). V lost 7 bases and J lost 3, with 16 bases in between. Germline-derived CDR1 and CDR2 are DFQATT and SNEGSKA (reference sequence). CDR3 length: 14 residues. The CDR3 nucleotides read TGCAGTGTCAAGAGTGCAGGGTACAATCAGCCCCAGCATTTT. This encodes CSVKSAGYNQPQHF.

This clonotype has a count of ten or more. The chain combines TRBV28 with TRBJ2-1; unclear D gene. CDR3 size: 17 residues. Trimming pared 3 bases from V and 0 bases from J, leaving 15 bases between. Germline CDR1 and CDR2: MDHEN and SYDVKM. The CDR3 spells CASSLKNFLLSYNEQFF. DNA of the CDR3: TGTGCCAGCAGTTTGAAAAACTTCTTACTCTCCTACAATGAGCAGTTCTTC. The whole variable domain, filled in from reference TRBV28 and TRBJ2-1, reads DVKVTQSSRYLVKRTGEKVFLECVQDMDHENMFWYRQDPGLGLRLIYFSYDVKMKEKGDIPEGYSVSREKKERFSLILESASTNQTSMYLCASSLKNFLLSYNEQFFGPGTRLTVL.

Comments on this clonotype: At one of its ends the junction is not consistent with the germline gene, which may arise from a read error. The J gene is TRBJ2-5, the V gene TRBV20-1; TRBD2 might be the D (6 bases). The CDR3 runs to 16 residues. Per germline, CDR1 DFQATT and CDR2 SNEGSKA (reference sequence). The CDR3 reads CSARGGRGGMSETQYF. The DNA for the CDR3 is TGCAGTGCCAGAGGTGGCCGTGGGGGGATGTCAGAGACCCAGTACTTC.

The J gene is TRBJ1-1, the V gene TRBV2, with 7 nucleotides matching TRBD1. The CDR3 is 13 amino acids. The germline V gene encodes CDR1 SNHLY and CDR2 FYNNEI. The junction had 5 bases not matched to a gene; V was cut back by 7 bases and J by 3 bases. Here the CDR3 reads CASKGRGYTEAFF. DNA of the CDR3: TGTGCCAGCAAGGGCAGGGGGTACACTGAAGCTTTCTTT.

This clonotype was observed at least ten times. The CDR3 protein is CAIGKSEVIGNTIYF. CDR3 DNA: TGTGCCATCGGAAAGAGCGAGGTCATTGGAAACACCATATATTTT. This chain uses TRBV10-3 with TRBJ1-3, with D hard to call. The germline V and J ends were trimmed by 8 bases and 3 bases, with 17 bases remaining between them. The V gene's germline CDR1 is ENHRY and CDR2 SYGVKD. This CDR3 is 15 amino acids long.